What follows are 9 T cell receptor beta chains derived from one specimen sequenced in a study of blood T cell repertoires in COVID-19. Repertoires were generated with immunoSEQ multiplex PCR, while TCRdb's copy carries only in-frame clones and drops some. The sample holds 200,000 to 250,000 clones, approximately 83% seen once. The source material was peripheral blood. The receptor set was obtained from a woman aged 45-60 years with acute or convalescent COVID-19.

This clone showed up just a few times. The V call is TRBV29-1, the J call TRBJ2-3, with D perhaps TRBD1 (6 bases). Per germline, CDR1 SQVTM and CDR2 ANQGSEA. The CDR3 loop spans 11 amino acids. Trimming removed 7 bases at V and 9 bases at J, with 14 bases between. CDR3 loop: CSGGTFETQYF. CDR3 nucleotide sequence: TGCAGCGGAGGGACATTTGAAACGCAGTATTTT.

V and J are TRBV2 and TRBJ1-5; D not certain. This CDR3 is built from 14 residues. Germline CDR1 is SNHLY and CDR2 is FYNNEI. V lost 4 bases and J 3 bases, leaving 10 bases between the germline ends. CDR3 amino acids: CASSVEGSNQPQHF. For the CDR3, the DNA is TGTGCCAGCAGTGTAGAGGGCTCCAATCAGCCCCAGCATTTT.

This chain connects TRBV28 to TRBJ1-4, with D possibly matching TRBD1 (6 bases). The CDR3 sequence is 16 residues long. Germline V CDR1 and CDR2: MDHEN, SYDVKM. V shed 5 bases and J shed 0 bases, with 13 bases lying between them. CDR3 DNA: TGTGCCAGCAGTCGACGTCAGGGGTCAACTAATGAAAAACTGTTTTTT. It yields the protein CASSRRQGSTNEKLFF.

The J gene is TRBJ2-5, the V gene TRBV15; D call uncertain. The CDR3 extends over 14 amino acids. The V and J ends lost 0 bases and 2 bases respectively, with 7 bases between them. Per germline, CDR1 LNHNV and CDR2 YYDKDF (reference sequence). CDR3 in amino acids: CATSRDIQQETQYF. CDR3 DNA sequence: TGTGCCACCAGCAGAGATATCCAGCAAGAGACCCAGTACTTC.

The rearrangement uses TRBV5-1 and TRBJ2-1, with 8 bases lining up with TRBD2. Germline trimming cut 0 bases from V and 2 bases from J; bases unmatched to any gene: 4. The length of the CDR3 is 16 residues. Germline-derived CDR1 and CDR2 are SGHRS and YFSETQ. The CDR3 is CASSLASGGAYNEQFF. CDR3 coding DNA: TGCGCCAGCAGCTTGGCCAGCGGGGGCGCCTACAATGAGCAGTTCTTC.

The chain uses TRBV7-3 and TRBJ2-5, with 8 positions matching TRBD1. The CDR3 covers 13 residues. V was pared by 6 bases and J by 8 bases, with 8 bases of the junction left unmatched. Germline V lookup: CDR1 SGHTA, CDR2 FQGTGA. The CDR3, as DNA: TGTGCCAGCAGTCGAGGACAGGGAAGTACCCAGTACTTC. This gives the protein CASSRGQGSTQYF.

This clone was recorded only once. The V call is TRBV12-3 or TRBV12-4, the J call TRBJ2-3, with D possibly being TRBD1 (6 bases). V shed 5 bases and J shed 4 bases, with 10 bases lying between them. The CDR3 is 13 residues long. The CDR3 sequence: CASSQQGPDTQYF. The CDR3 DNA follows: TGTGCCAGCAGTCAACAGGGACCAGATACGCAGTATTTT.

The genes are TRBV10-2 and TRBJ1-1; D is perhaps TRBD1 (6 bases). The CDR3 consists of 11 residues. Looked up from germline, CDR1 is WSHSY and CDR2 is SAAADI. V was cut by 4 bases and J by 8 bases, with 8 bases left in between. CDR3 loop: CASSGGQEAFF. CDR3 in DNA: TGCGCCAGCAGTGGTGGACAGGAAGCTTTCTTT.

The chain recombines TRBV5-5 with TRBJ1-1; tentative D call: TRBD1 (5 bases). From germline, CDR1 is SGHKS and CDR2 YYEKEE (reference sequence). V was trimmed by 3 bases and J by 3 bases, leaving 12 bases between them. The CDR3 contains 14 residues. CDR3 bases: TGTGCCAGCAGCTACGGACATCGGGACACTGAAGCTTTCTTT. Protein: CASSYGHRDTEAFF.